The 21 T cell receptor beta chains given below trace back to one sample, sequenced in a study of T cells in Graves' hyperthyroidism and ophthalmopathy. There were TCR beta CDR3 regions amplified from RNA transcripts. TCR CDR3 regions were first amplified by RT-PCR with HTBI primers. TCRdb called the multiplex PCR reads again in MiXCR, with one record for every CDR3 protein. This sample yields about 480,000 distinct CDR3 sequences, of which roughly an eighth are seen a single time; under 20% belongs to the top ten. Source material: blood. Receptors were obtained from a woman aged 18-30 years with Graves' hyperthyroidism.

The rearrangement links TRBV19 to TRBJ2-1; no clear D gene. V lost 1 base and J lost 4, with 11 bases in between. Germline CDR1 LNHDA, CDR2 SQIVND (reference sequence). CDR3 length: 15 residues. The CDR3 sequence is CASSIVGKLYNEQFF. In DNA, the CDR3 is TGTGCCAGTAGTATAGTAGGGAAGCTTTACAATGAGCAGTTCTTC.

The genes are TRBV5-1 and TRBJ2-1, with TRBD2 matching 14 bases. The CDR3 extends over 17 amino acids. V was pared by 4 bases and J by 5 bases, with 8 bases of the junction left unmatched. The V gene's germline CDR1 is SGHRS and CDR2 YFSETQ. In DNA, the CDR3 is TGCGCCAGCAGCCCAGGGACTAGCGGGAGCCCGAACAATGAGCAGTTCTTC. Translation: CASSPGTSGSPNNEQFF.

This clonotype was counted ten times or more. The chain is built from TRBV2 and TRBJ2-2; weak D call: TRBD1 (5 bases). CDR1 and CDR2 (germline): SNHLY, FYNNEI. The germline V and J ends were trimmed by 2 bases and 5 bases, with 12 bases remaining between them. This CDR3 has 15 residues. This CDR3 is CASSEPRQKTGELFF. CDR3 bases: TGTGCCAGCAGTGAACCGAGACAGAAGACCGGGGAGCTGTTTTTT.

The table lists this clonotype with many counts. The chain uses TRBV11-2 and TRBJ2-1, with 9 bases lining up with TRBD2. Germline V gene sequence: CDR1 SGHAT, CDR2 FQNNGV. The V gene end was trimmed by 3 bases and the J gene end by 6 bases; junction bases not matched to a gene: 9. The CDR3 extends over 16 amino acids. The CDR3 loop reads CASSLGAGGAFNEQFF. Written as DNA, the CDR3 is TGTGCCAGCAGCTTGGGAGCGGGGGGCGCGTTCAATGAGCAGTTCTTC. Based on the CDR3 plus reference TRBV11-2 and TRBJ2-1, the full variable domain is EAGVAQSPRYKIIEKRQSVAFWCNPISGHATLYWYQQILGQGPKLLIQFQNNGVVDDSQLPKDRFSAERLKGVDSTLKIQPAKLEDSAVYLCASSLGAGGAFNEQFFGPGTRLTVL.

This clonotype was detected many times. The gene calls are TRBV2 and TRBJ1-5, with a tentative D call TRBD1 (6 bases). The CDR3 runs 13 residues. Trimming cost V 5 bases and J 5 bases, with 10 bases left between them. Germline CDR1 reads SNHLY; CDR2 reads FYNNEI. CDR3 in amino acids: CASSSQGYQPQHF. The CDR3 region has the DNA TGTGCCAGCAGTTCCCAGGGGTATCAGCCCCAGCATTTT.

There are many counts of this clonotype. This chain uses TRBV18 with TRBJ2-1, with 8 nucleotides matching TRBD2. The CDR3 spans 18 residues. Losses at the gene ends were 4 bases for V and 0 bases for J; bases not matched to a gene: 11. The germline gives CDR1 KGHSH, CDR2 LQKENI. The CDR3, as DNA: TGTGCCAGCTCACTTCTACTGACAAGCGGGAGCTCCTACAATGAGCAGTTCTTC. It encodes CASSLLLTSGSSYNEQFF.

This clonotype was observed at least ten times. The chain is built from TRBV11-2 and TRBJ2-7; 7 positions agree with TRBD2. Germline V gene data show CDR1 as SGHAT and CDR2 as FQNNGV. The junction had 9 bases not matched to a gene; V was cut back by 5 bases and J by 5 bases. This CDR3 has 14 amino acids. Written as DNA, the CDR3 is TGTGCCAGCAGCCCACGACTAGCTTCTAACGAGCAGTACGTC. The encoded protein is CASSPRLASNEQYV.

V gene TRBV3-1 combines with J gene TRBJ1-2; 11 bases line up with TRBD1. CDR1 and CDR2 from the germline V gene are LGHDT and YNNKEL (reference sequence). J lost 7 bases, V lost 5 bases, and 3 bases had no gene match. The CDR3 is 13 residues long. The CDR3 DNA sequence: TGTGCCAGCAGCGGGGACAGGGGGACTGGCTACACCTTC. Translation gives CASSGDRGTGYTF.

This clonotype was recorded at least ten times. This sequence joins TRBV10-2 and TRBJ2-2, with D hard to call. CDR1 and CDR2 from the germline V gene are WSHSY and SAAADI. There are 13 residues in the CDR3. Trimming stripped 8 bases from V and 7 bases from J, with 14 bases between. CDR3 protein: CASRWSGDGELFF. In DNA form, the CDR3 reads TGCGCCAGCCGATGGAGTGGTGACGGGGAGCTGTTTTTT.

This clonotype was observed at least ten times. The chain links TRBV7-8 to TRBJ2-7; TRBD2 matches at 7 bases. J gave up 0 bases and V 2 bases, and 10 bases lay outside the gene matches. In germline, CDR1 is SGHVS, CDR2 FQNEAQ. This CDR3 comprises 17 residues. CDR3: CASSLLGGSHFSYEQYV. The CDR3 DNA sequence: TGTGCCAGCAGCTTACTTGGCGGGAGTCATTTCTCCTACGAGCAGTACGTC.

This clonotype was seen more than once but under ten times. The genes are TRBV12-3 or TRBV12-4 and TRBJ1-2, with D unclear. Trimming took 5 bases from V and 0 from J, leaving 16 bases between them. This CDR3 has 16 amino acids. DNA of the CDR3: TGTGCCAGCAGTCCACCGGGAAGGAGTCCTAACTATGGCTACACCTTC. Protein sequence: CASSPPGRSPNYGYTF.

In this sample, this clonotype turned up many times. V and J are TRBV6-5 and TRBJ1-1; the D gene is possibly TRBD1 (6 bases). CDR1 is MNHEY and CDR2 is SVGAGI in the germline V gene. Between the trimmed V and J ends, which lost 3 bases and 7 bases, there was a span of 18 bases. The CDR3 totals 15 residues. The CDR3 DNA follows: TGTGCCAGCAGTTATGGTCAGGGGCCAGAGAATGAAGCTTTCTTT. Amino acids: CASSYGQGPENEAFF.

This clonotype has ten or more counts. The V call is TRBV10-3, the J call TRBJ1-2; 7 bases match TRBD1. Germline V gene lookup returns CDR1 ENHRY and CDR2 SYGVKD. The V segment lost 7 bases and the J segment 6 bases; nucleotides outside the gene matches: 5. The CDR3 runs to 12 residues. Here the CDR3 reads CAINAGTDGYTF. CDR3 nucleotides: TGTGCCATCAATGCCGGGACAGATGGCTACACCTTC.

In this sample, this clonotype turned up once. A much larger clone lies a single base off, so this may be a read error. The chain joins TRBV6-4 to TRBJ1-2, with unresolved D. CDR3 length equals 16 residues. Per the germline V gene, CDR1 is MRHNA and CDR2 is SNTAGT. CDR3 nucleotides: TGTGCCAGCAGTTACTCGTTTTCAGCAGCTAACTATAGCTACACCTTC. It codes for CASSYSFSAANYSYTF.

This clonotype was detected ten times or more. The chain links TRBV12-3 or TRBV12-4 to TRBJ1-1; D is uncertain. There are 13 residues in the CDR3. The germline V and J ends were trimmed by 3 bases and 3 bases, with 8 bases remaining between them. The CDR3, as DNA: TGTGCCAGCAGTTTGGTTGAGTACACTGAAGCTTTCTTT. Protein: CASSLVEYTEAFF.

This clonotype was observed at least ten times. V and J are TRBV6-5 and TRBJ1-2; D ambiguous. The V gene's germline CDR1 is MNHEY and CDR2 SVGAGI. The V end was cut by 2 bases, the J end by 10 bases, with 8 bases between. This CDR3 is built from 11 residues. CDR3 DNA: TGTGCCAGCAGTTACGGGAATGCCTACACCTTC. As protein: CASSYGNAYTF.

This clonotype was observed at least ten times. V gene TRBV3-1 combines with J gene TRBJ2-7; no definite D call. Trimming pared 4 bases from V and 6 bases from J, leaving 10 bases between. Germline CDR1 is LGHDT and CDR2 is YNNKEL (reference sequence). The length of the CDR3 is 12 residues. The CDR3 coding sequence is TGTGCCAGCAGCCGTCAAGGCGTCGAGCAGTACTTC. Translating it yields CASSRQGVEQYF.

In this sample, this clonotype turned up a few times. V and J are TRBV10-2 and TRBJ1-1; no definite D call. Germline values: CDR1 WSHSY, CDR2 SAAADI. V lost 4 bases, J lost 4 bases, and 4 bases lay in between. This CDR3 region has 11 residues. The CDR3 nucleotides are TGCGCCAGCAGTGTAAGCACTGAAGCTTTCTTT. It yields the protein CASSVSTEAFF.

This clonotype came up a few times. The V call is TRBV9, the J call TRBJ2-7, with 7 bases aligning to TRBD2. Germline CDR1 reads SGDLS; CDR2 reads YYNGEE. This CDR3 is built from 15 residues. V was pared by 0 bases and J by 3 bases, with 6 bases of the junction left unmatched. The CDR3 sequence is CASSVDPSGDYEQYF. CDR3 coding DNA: TGTGCCAGCAGCGTAGATCCTAGCGGAGACTACGAGCAGTACTTC.

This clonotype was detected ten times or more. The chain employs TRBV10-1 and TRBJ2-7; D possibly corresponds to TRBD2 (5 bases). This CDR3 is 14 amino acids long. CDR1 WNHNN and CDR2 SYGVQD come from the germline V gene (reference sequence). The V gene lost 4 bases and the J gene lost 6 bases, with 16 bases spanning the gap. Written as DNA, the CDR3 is TGCGCCAGCAGTGGGACTTATATATGCCGCGAGCAGTACGTC. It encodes CASSGTYICREQYV.

The CDR3 sequence is CASRGDRVPNQPQHF. The CDR3 DNA is TGTGCCAGTAGGGGGGACAGGGTCCCCAATCAGCCCCAGCATTTT. The V and J genes are TRBV19 and TRBJ1-5; 9 positions agree with TRBD1. Trimming took 6 bases from V and 3 from J; bases not matched to a gene: 6. Germline values: CDR1 LNHDA, CDR2 SQIVND (reference sequence). The length of the CDR3 is 15 residues.